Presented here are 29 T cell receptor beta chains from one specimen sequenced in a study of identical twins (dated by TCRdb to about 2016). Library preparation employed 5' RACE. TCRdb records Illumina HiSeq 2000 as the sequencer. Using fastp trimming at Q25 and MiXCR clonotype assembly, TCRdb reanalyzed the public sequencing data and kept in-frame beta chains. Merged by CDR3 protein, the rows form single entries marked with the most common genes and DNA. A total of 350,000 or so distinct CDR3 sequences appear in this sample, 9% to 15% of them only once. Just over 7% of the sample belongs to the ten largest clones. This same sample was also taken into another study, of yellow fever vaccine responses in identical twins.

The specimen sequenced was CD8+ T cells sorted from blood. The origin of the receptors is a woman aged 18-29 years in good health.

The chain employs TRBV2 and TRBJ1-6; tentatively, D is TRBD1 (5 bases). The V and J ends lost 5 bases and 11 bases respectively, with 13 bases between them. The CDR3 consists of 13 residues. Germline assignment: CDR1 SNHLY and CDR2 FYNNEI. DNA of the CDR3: TGTGCCAGCAGTCAGGCAGGGCGAACACCCCTCCACTTT. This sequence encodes CASSQAGRTPLHF.

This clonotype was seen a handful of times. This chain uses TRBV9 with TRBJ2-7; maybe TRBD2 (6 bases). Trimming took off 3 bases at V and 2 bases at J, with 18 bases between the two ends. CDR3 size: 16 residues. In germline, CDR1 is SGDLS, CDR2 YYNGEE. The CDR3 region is CASSGPFAGPTYEQYF. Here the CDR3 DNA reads TGTGCCAGCAGCGGACCCTTTGCGGGGCCCACCTACGAGCAGTACTTC.

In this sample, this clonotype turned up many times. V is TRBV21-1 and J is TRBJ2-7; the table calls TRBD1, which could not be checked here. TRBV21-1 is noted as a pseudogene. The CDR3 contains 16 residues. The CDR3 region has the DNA TGTGCCAGCAGCAAAAGAACTCCACCAGGGTTCTACGAGCAGTACGTC. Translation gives CASSKRTPPGFYEQYV.

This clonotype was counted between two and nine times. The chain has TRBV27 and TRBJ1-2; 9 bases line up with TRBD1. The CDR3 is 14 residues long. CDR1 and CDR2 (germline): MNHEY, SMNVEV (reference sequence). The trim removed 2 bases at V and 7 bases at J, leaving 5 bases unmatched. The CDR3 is CASSLQQGALGYTF. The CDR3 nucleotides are TGTGCCAGCAGTTTACAACAGGGGGCTCTTGGCTACACCTTC.

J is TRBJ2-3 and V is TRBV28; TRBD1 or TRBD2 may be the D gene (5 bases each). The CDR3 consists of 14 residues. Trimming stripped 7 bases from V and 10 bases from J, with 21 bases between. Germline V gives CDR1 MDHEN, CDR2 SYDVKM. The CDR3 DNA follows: TGTGCCAGCACTTCCTTGGGGGTTGGATCAGCGCAGTATTTT. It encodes CASTSLGVGSAQYF.

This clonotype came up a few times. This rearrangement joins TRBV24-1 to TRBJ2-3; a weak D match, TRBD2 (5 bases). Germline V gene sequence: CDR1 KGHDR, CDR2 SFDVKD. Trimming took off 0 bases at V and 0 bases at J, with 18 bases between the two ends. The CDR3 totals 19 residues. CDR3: CATSDLPAKSGTSTDTQYF. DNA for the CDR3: TGTGCCACCAGTGATTTGCCGGCCAAAAGCGGTACTAGCACAGATACGCAGTATTTT.

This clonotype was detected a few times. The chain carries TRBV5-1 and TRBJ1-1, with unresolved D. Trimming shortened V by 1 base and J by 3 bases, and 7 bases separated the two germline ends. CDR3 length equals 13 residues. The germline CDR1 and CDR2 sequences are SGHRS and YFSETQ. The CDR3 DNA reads TGCGCCAGCAGCTTGAAAAGGGACACTGAAGCTTTCTTT. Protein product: CASSLKRDTEAFF.

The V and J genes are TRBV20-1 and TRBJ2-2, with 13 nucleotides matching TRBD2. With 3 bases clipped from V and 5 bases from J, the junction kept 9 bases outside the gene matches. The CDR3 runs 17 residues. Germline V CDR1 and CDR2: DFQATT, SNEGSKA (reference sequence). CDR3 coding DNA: TGCAGTGCTAGCCTGCTCACGACTAGCGGGGGGACCGGGGAGCTGTTTTTT. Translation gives CSASLLTTSGGTGELFF.

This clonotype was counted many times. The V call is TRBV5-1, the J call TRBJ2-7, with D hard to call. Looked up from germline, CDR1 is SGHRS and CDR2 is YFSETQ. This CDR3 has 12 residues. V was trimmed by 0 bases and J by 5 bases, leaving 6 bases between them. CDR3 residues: CASSLGVDEQYF. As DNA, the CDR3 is TGCGCCAGCAGCTTGGGGGTAGACGAGCAGTACTTC.

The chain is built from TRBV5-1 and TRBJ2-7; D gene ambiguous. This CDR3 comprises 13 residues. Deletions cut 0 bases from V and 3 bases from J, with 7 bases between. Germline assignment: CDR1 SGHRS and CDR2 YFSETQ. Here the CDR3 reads CASSLDPDYEQYF. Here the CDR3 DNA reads TGCGCCAGCAGCTTGGACCCGGACTACGAGCAGTACTTC.

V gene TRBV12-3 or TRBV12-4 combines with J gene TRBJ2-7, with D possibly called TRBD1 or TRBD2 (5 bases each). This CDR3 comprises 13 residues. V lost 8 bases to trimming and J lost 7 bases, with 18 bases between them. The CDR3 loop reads CASHLGASGEQYF. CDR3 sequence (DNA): TGTGCCAGCCATTTAGGGGCCTCGGGGGAGCAGTACTTC.

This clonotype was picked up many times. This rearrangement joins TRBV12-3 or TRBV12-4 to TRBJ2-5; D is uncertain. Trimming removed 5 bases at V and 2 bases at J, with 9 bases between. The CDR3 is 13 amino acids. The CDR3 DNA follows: TGTGCCAGCAGTGGGTCGAGGCAAGAGACCCAGTACTTC. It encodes CASSGSRQETQYF.

CDR3 sequence reads: CASSYRSGRVRDEQYF. The CDR3, as DNA: TGTGCCAGCAGTTACCGGAGCGGGAGGGTCAGGGACGAGCAGTACTTC. V and J are TRBV6-2 or TRBV6-3 and TRBJ2-7, with TRBD2 identical over 10 bases. The germline gives CDR1 MNHEY, CDR2 SVGEGT. The CDR3 has 16 amino acids. Losses at the gene ends were 2 bases for V and 5 bases for J; bases not matched to a gene: 9.

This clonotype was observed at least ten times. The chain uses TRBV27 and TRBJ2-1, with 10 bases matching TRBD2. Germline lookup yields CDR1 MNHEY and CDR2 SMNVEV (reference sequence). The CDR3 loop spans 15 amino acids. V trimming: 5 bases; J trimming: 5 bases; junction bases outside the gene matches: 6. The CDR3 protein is CASSDGTSANNEQFF. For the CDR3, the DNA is TGTGCCAGCAGTGATGGGACTAGCGCGAACAATGAGCAGTTCTTC.

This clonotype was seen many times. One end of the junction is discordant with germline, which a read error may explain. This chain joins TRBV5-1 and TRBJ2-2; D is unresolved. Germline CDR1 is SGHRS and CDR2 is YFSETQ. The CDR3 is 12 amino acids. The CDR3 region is CASSLAGGELFF. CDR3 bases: TGTGCCAGCAGTTTAGCCGGCGGGGAGCTGTTTTTT.

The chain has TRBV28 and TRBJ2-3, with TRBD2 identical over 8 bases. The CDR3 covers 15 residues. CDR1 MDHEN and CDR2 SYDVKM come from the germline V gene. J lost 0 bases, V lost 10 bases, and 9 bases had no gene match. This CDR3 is CATELSGGSTDTQYF. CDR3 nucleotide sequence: TGTGCCACCGAACTGAGCGGGGGTAGCACAGATACGCAGTATTTT.

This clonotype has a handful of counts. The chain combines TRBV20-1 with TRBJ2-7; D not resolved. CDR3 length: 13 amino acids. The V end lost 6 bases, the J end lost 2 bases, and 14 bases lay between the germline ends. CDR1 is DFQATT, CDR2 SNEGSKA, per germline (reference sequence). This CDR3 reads CSAFAEQPYEQYV. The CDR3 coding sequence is TGCAGTGCGTTCGCGGAGCAGCCCTACGAGCAGTACGTC.

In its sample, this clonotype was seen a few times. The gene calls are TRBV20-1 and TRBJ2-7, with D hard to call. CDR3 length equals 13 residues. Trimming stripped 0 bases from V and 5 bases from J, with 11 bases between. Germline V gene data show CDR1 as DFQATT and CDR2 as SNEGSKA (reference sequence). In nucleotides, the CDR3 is TGCAGTGCTAGAGATTTGGGGATTCACGAGCAGTACTTC. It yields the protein CSARDLGIHEQYF.

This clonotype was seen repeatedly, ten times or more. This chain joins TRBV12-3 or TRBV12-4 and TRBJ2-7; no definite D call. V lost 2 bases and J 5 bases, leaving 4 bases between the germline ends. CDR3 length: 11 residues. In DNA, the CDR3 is TGTGCCAGCAGTTTAAGGGACGAGCAGTACTTC. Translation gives CASSLRDEQYF.

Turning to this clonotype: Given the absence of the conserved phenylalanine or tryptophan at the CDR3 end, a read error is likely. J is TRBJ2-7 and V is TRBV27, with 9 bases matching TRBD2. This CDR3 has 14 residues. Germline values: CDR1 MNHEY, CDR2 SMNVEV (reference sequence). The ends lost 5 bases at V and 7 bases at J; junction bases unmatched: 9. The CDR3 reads CASSQRGGAREQYD. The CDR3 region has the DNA TGTGCCAGCAGTCAGCGCGGGGGGGCGAGGGAGCAGTACGAC.

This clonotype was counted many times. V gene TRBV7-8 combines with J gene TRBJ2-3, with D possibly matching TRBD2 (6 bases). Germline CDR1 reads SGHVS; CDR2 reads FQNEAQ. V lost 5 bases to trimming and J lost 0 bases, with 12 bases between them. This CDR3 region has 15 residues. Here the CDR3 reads CASSAGRISTDTQYF. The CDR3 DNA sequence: TGTGCCAGCAGCGCGGGACGGATAAGCACAGATACGCAGTATTTT.

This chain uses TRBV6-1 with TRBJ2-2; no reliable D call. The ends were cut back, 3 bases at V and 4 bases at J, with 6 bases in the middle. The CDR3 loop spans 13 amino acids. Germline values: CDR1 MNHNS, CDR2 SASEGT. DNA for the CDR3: TGTGCCAGCAGTGAGGACCTCACCGGGGAGCTGTTTTTT. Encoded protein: CASSEDLTGELFF.

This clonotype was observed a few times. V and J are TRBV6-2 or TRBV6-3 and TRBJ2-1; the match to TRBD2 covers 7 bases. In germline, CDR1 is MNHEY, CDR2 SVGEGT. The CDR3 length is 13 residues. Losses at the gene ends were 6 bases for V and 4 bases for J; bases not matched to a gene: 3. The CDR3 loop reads CASRVGGYNEQFF. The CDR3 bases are TGTGCCAGCAGAGTGGGAGGGTACAATGAGCAGTTCTTC.

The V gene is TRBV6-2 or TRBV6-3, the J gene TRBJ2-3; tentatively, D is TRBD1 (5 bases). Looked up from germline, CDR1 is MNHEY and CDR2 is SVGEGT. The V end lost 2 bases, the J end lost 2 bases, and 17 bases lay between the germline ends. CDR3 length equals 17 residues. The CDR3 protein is CASSYRNRWGNTDTQYF. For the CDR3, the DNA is TGTGCCAGCAGTTACAGGAACCGATGGGGCAACACAGATACGCAGTATTTT.

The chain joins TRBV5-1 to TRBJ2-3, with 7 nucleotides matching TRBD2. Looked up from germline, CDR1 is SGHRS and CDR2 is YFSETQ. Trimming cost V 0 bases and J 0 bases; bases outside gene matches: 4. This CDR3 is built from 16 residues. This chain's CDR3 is CASSLDVSGSTDTQYF. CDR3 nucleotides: TGCGCCAGCAGCTTGGATGTTAGCGGGAGCACAGATACGCAGTATTTT.

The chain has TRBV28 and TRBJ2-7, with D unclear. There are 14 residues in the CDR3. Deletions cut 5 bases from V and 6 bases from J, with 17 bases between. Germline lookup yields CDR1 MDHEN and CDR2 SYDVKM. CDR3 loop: CASSPSARPSEQYF. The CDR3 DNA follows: TGTGCCAGCAGTCCTTCCGCCCGCCCCTCCGAGCAGTACTTC.

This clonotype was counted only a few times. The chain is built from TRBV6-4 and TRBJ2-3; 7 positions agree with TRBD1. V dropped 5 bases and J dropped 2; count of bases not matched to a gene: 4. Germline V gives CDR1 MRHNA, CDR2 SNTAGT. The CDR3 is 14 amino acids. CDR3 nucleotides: TGTGCCAGCAGTAGAACAGGGGACACAGATACGCAGTATTTT. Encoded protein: CASSRTGDTDTQYF.

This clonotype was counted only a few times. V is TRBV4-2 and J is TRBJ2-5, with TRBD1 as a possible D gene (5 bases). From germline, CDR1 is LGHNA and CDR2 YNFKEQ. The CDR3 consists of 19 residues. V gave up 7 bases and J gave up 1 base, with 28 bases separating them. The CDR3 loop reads CASTPFGRTTHGTQETQYF. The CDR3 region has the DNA TGTGCCAGCACCCCGTTTGGGCGGACAACCCACGGCACCCAAGAGACCCAGTACTTC.

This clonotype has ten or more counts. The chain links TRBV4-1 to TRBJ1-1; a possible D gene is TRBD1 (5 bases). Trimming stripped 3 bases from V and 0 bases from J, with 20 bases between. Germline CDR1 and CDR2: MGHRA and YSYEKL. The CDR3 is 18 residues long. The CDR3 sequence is CASSQPSGDRSMNTEAFF. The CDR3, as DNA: TGCGCCAGCAGCCAGCCCTCAGGCGACAGAAGTATGAACACTGAAGCTTTCTTT.